This T cell receptor beta chain was documented in a study of PD-L1 blockade in urothelial cancer. Study details: Treatment start was followed by blood analysis at 3 weeks (second dose) and again at 6 weeks.

This table comes from immunoSEQ multiplex PCR, and its TCRdb copy is limited to in-frame clones, with some not included. This sample has 50,000 or so clones, with approximately 86% found just once. The V segment lost 3 bases and the J segment 7 bases; nucleotides outside the gene matches: 7. The CDR3 consists of 14 residues. Germline CDR1 reads MDHEN; CDR2 reads SYDVKM. The diagnosis in patients was locally advanced or metastatic urothelial carcinoma. Peripheral blood mononuclear cells were collected from every patient before and during treatment, yielding between 1 and 8 samples per patient. This TCR was sampled from a man aged 55-75 years with urothelial cancer. Source: PBMCs, taken around atezolizumab (anti-PD-L1) treatment. V usage is TRBV28 and J usage is TRBJ1-2; 8 bases are shared with TRBD1. The CDR3 here is CASSFTGQGAGYTF. In nucleotides, the CDR3 is TGTGCCAGCAGTTTTACCGGACAGGGCGCTGGCTACACCTTC.